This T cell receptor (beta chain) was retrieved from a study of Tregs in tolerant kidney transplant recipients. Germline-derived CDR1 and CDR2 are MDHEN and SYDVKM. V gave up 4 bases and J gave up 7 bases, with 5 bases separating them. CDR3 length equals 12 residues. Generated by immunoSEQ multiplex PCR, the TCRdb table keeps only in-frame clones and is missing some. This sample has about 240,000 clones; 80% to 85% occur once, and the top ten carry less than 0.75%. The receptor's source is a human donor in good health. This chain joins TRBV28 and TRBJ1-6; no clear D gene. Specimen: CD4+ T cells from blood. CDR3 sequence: CASSSANSPLHF. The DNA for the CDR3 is TGTGCCAGCAGTTCGGCAAATTCACCCCTCCACTTT.